The 28 T cell receptor beta chains given below trace back to one sample, sequenced in a study of cytomegalovirus exposure and HLA in healthy donors. Researchers ran the PCR with 60 Vbeta and 13 Jbeta primers. Sequencing used immunoSEQ multiplex PCR; TCRdb keeps in-frame clones, though not all of them. The table records roughly 120,000 clones, 78% of them present only once. Sequences were obtained from PBMCs. Every receptor here comes from a man in his forties in good health and CMV-seronegative.

This clone was detected once. The V and J genes are TRBV20-1 and TRBJ1-2, with TRBD1 matching 11 bases. This CDR3 contains 11 residues. Germline CDR1 is DFQATT and CDR2 is SNEGSKA (reference sequence). With 5 bases clipped from V and 7 bases from J, the junction kept 0 bases outside the gene matches. In DNA form, the CDR3 reads TGCAGTGCTGGACAGGGGGCTGGCTACACCTTC. Translation gives CSAGQGAGYTF.

The V and J genes are TRBV13 and TRBJ1-1, with D perhaps matching TRBD1 (6 bases). The V gene's germline CDR1 is PRHDT and CDR2 FYEKMQ (reference sequence). The length of the CDR3 is 14 residues. The V and J ends lost 5 bases and 4 bases respectively, with 14 bases between them. CDR3 in amino acids: CASSTRGFGTEAFF. Written as DNA, the CDR3 is TGTGCCAGCAGCACCAGGGGTTTTGGCACTGAAGCTTTCTTT.

V and J are TRBV18 and TRBJ2-7; 7 bases are shared with TRBD1. This CDR3 is 14 amino acids long. Germline V gene data show CDR1 as KGHSH and CDR2 as LQKENI. The V and J ends lost 3 bases and 2 bases, in that order; junction bases with no gene match: 4. This CDR3 reads CASSPDRVAYEQYF. CDR3 DNA sequence: TGTGCCAGCTCACCTGACAGGGTCGCCTACGAGCAGTACTTC. Full variable domain (rest looked up from reference TRBV18 and TRBJ2-7): NAGVMQNPRHLVRRRGQEARLRCSPMKGHSHVYWYRQLPEEGLKFMVYLQKENIIDESGMPKERFSAEFPKEGPSILRIQQVVRGDSAAYFCASSPDRVAYEQYFGPGTRLTVT.

The CDR3 loop reads CASSLAGQGGETQYF. In nucleotides, the CDR3 is TGTGCCAGCAGCTTGGCGGGACAAGGAGGAGAGACCCAGTACTTC. The rearrangement links TRBV5-4 to TRBJ2-5; tentative D call: TRBD1 (6 bases). This CDR3 contains 15 residues. The germline V and J ends were trimmed by 0 bases and 4 bases, with 13 bases remaining between them. Germline loops: CDR1 SGHNT, CDR2 YYREEE (reference sequence).

The chain uses TRBV19 and TRBJ1-5; 8 bases are shared with TRBD1. V dropped 3 bases and J dropped 6; count of bases not matched to a gene: 7. The CDR3 runs to 15 residues. Germline V gives CDR1 LNHDA, CDR2 SQIVND (reference sequence). The CDR3, as DNA: TGTGCCAGTAGTATTGGGGGAACAGGGGGTCAGCCCCAGCATTTT. Its protein is CASSIGGTGGQPQHF.

This chain uses TRBV9 with TRBJ2-2; unclear D gene. The CDR3 contains 15 residues. Trimming stripped 2 bases from V and 0 bases from J, with 8 bases between. CDR1 and CDR2 from the germline V gene are SGDLS and YYNGEE. The CDR3 sequence is CASSVTSANTGELFF. CDR3 coding DNA: TGTGCCAGCAGCGTTACGTCGGCGAACACCGGGGAGCTGTTTTTT.

This sequence joins TRBV7-9 and TRBJ1-2; 9 bases fit TRBD1. Looked up from germline, CDR1 is SEHNR and CDR2 is FQNEAQ (reference sequence). This CDR3 has 14 residues. The junction had 3 bases not matched to a gene; V was cut back by 5 bases and J by 2 bases. As DNA, the CDR3 is TGTGCCAGCAGCAAGGACAGGGGAAACTATGGCTACACCTTC. This sequence encodes CASSKDRGNYGYTF. Combining the CDR3 with reference TRBV7-9 and TRBJ1-2 gives the whole variable domain DTGVSQNPRHKITKRGQNVTFRCDPISEHNRLYWYRQTLGQGPEFLTYFQNEAQLEKSRLLSDRFSAERPKGSFSTLEIQRTEQGDSAMYLCASSKDRGNYGYTFGSGTRLTVV.

The chain has TRBV19 and TRBJ2-1, with TRBD1 matching over 8 bases. V lost 5 bases to trimming and J lost 3 bases; unmatched junction nucleotides: 6. Germline V gene sequence: CDR1 LNHDA, CDR2 SQIVND (reference sequence). There are 15 residues in the CDR3. The DNA for the CDR3 is TGTGCCAGTAGTCCACCCGGGACAGGCTACAATGAGCAGTTCTTC. Its protein product is CASSPPGTGYNEQFF.

This chain joins TRBV4-2 and TRBJ2-2; D may be TRBD1 (5 bases). The V gene's germline CDR1 is LGHNA and CDR2 YNFKEQ. CDR3 size: 17 residues. Trimming took 0 bases from V and 0 from J, leaving 11 bases between them. Written as DNA, the CDR3 is TGTGCCAGCAGCCAAGATCAGGACACCACGAACACCGGGGAGCTGTTTTTT. As protein: CASSQDQDTTNTGELFF.

This clone came up once. V gene TRBV7-6 combines with J gene TRBJ2-1, with 11 bases lining up with TRBD2. The germline gives CDR1 SGHVS, CDR2 FNYEAQ. The CDR3 is made up of 15 amino acids. With V trimmed by 5 bases and J by 4 bases, 4 bases remained unmatched. The CDR3 loop reads CASSPTSGGYNEQFF. The CDR3 region has the DNA TGTGCCAGCAGCCCCACTAGCGGGGGTTACAATGAGCAGTTCTTC.

This rearrangement joins TRBV5-1 to TRBJ2-2, with D uncertain. Germline V gene data show CDR1 as SGHRS and CDR2 as YFSETQ. V lost 0 bases to trimming and J lost 1 base, with 7 bases between them. The CDR3 is 15 residues long. CDR3 protein: CASSLVAGNTGELFF. The CDR3 DNA reads as TGCGCCAGCAGCTTGGTGGCAGGGAACACCGGGGAGCTGTTTTTT. The whole variable domain, filled in from reference TRBV5-1 and TRBJ2-2, reads KAGVTQTPRYLIKTRGQQVTLSCSPISGHRSVSWYQQTPGQGLQFLFEYFSETQRNKGNFPGRFSGRQFSNSRSEMNVSTLELGDSALYLCASSLVAGNTGELFFGEGSRLTVL.

With regard to this clone: The same CDR3 also results from other DNA sequences found in this sample. CDR3 DNA: TGTGCCAGTAGTCCCGGAGGGAACACTGAAGCTTTCTTT. It codes for CASSPGGNTEAFF. The genes are TRBV19 and TRBJ1-1, with D unresolved. V was clipped by 5 bases and J by 1 base, with 8 bases between them. Looked up from germline, CDR1 is LNHDA and CDR2 is SQIVND (reference sequence). The CDR3 has 13 residues. The variable domain in full, with the rest retrieved from reference TRBV19 and TRBJ1-1, is DGGITQSPKYLFRKEGQNVTLSCEQNLNHDAMYWYRQDPGQGLRLIYYSQIVNDFQKGDIAEGYSVSREKKESFPLTVTSAQKNPTAFYLCASSPGGNTEAFFGQGTRLTVV.

The CDR3 coding sequence is TGTGCCACCTCGGGACAGGGCCTCTTGGCCGGGGAGCTGTTTTTT. It translates to CATSGQGLLAGELFF. The chain uses TRBV7-7 and TRBJ2-2; 9 nucleotides agree with TRBD1. This CDR3 contains 15 residues. Trimming took 10 bases from V and 6 from J; bases not matched to a gene: 12. Germline V gene sequence: CDR1 SSHAT, CDR2 FNYEAQ (reference sequence).

The chain links TRBV5-4 to TRBJ1-2; 10 bases are shared with TRBD1. V lost 4 bases and J lost 7; bases outside the gene matches: 7. CDR3 length equals 14 residues. The germline gives CDR1 SGHNT, CDR2 YYREEE (reference sequence). The DNA of the CDR3 is TGTGCCAGCAGCACAGGACAGGGGGTTTTTGGCTACACCTTC. Residues: CASSTGQGVFGYTF.

V and J are TRBV7-9 and TRBJ2-7; D gene uncertain. The CDR3 has 12 amino acids. The germline CDR1 and CDR2 sequences are SEHNR and FQNEAQ (reference sequence). Deletions cut 5 bases from V and 6 bases from J, with 11 bases between. The CDR3 is CASSPMGSEQYF. The DNA for the CDR3 is TGTGCCAGCAGCCCGATGGGCAGCGAGCAGTACTTC.

The chain links TRBV9 to TRBJ1-5; D uncertain. V gave up 5 bases and J gave up 5 bases, with 11 bases separating them. The CDR3 extends over 13 amino acids. CDR1 and CDR2 from the germline V gene are SGDLS and YYNGEE. The CDR3 loop reads CASSRALDQPQHF. CDR3 nucleotides: TGTGCCAGCAGTCGAGCCTTGGATCAGCCCCAGCATTTT.

This chain uses TRBV11-1 with TRBJ2-3, with 7 bases lining up with TRBD2. Germline trimming cut 4 bases from V and 5 bases from J; bases unmatched to any gene: 6. Looked up from germline, CDR1 is SGHAT and CDR2 is FQDESV (reference sequence). This CDR3 is 14 amino acids long. CDR3 sequence: CASSSNAGVDTQYF. In nucleotides, the CDR3 is TGTGCCAGCAGCTCGAATGCGGGGGTAGATACGCAGTATTTT.

This clone was observed a handful of times. The chain carries TRBV5-4 and TRBJ2-3; 8 bases are shared with TRBD2. Germline CDR1 SGHNT, CDR2 YYREEE (reference sequence). The CDR3 runs to 16 residues. Trimming took 2 bases from V and 3 from J; bases not matched to a gene: 8. The CDR3 DNA follows: TGTGCCAGCAGCTTACTTACGGGGGGGCCAACAGATACGCAGTATTTT. Translated, it gives CASSLLTGGPTDTQYF.

V gene TRBV19 combines with J gene TRBJ1-1; D unclear. Germline V gene data show CDR1 as LNHDA and CDR2 as SQIVND (reference sequence). The CDR3 is 14 residues long. V was cut by 3 bases and J by 4 bases, with 12 bases left in between. CDR3 bases: TGTGCCAGTAGTATCGCGAGAGGCGGCACTGAAGCTTTCTTT. This codes for CASSIARGGTEAFF.

The rearrangement links TRBV7-2 to TRBJ2-7, with no clear D. The CDR3 consists of 15 residues. V was pared by 5 bases and J by 0 bases, with 14 bases between. Germline V gene data show CDR1 as SGHTA and CDR2 as FQGNSA. CDR3 DNA sequence: TGTGCCAGCAGCGCGTCCCTAGTGAGCTCCTACGAGCAGTACTTC. This codes for CASSASLVSSYEQYF.

This rearrangement joins TRBV7-2 to TRBJ2-1, with D perhaps TRBD1 (5 bases). The CDR3 has 15 amino acids. Germline V gene data show CDR1 as SGHTA and CDR2 as FQGNSA. Trimming took 4 bases from V and 4 from J, leaving 14 bases between them. The CDR3 sequence: CASSSRGGTYNEQFF. CDR3 sequence (DNA): TGTGCCAGCAGCTCTAGGGGCGGTACTTACAATGAGCAGTTCTTC.

Only one count was recorded for this clone. This sequence joins TRBV5-4 and TRBJ2-3; possible D gene TRBD2, 5 bases. V was pared by 0 bases and J by 7 bases, with 9 bases between. Germline CDR1 reads SGHNT; CDR2 reads YYREEE (reference sequence). The CDR3 sequence is 13 residues long. The CDR3 is CASSLGDYNTQYF. The CDR3 DNA sequence: TGTGCCAGCAGCTTGGGAGACTACAATACGCAGTATTTT.

The chain has TRBV12-5 and TRBJ1-6; D remains unclear. Per the germline V gene, CDR1 is LGHNT and CDR2 is FRNRAP. V gave up 0 bases and J gave up 9 bases, with 15 bases separating them. The CDR3 contains 16 residues. The CDR3 coding sequence is TGTGCTAGTGGTTTGGTATCGCAGGATTACGGTTCACCCCTCCACTTT. It specifies CASGLVSQDYGSPLHF.

The V gene is TRBV2, the J gene TRBJ1-2, with TRBD1 matching over 7 bases. V shed 6 bases, J shed 0 bases, and the junction held 7 bases outside the gene matches. The CDR3 has 15 residues. Germline V gene sequence: CDR1 SNHLY, CDR2 FYNNEI. CDR3 in amino acids: CASSEPGQTNYGYTF. CDR3 coding DNA: TGTGCCAGCAGCGAACCGGGACAGACTAACTATGGCTACACCTTC.

The chain joins TRBV27 to TRBJ2-7, with TRBD1 matching over 9 bases. Germline assignment: CDR1 MNHEY and CDR2 SMNVEV (reference sequence). Trimming at V came to 4 bases and at J to 6 bases, leaving 7 bases not matched to a gene. This CDR3 comprises 14 residues. DNA for the CDR3: TGTGCCAGCAGTTCTCGACAGGGGGAGGGCGAGCAGTACTTC. Its protein is CASSSRQGEGEQYF.

The chain joins TRBV7-9 to TRBJ2-2, with D unclear. The CDR3 sequence is 14 residues long. The germline gives CDR1 SEHNR, CDR2 FQNEAQ (reference sequence). The V end lost 3 bases, the J end lost 4 bases, and 9 bases lay between the germline ends. The CDR3 loop is CASSLSVITGELFF. The CDR3 DNA is TGTGCCAGCAGCTTGAGTGTTATCACCGGGGAGCTGTTTTTT.

This chain uses TRBV4-2 with TRBJ1-1; D not resolved. Trimming left V 0 bases short and J 0 bases short, with 20 bases between. Germline V CDR1 and CDR2: LGHNA, YNFKEQ. The CDR3 extends over 19 amino acids. CDR3 sequence reads: CASSQDLGSFSPVNTEAFF. CDR3 nucleotides: TGTGCCAGCAGCCAAGATCTAGGGAGCTTCTCCCCCGTGAACACTGAAGCTTTCTTT.

The chain is built from TRBV20-1 and TRBJ2-5; D is undetermined. CDR3 length: 11 residues. Germline V gene sequence: CDR1 DFQATT, CDR2 SNEGSKA (reference sequence). V was clipped by 7 bases and J by 4 bases, with 10 bases between them. DNA for the CDR3: TGCAGTGTCGCGGCTGGAGAGACCCAGTACTTC. Residues: CSVAAGETQYF.